The 28 T cell receptor beta chains below were found in one sample sequenced in a study of blood T cell repertoires in COVID-19 (dated by TCRdb to the early 2020s). Library generation was performed with the immunoSEQ multiplex PCR assay. What TCRdb holds here is the immuneACCESS table cut down to in-frame rearrangements. Part of the clones is not present; checked against another copy, under half of the missing clones reflect an unresolved V gene, and the others are unexplained. Present in this sample are approximately 200,000 clones, roughly four fifths of which were seen just once. Of the sample, 2% to 2.5% falls within the top ten clones. The sequencing sample was made of peripheral blood. All receptors derive from an older woman with acute or convalescent COVID-19.

V gene TRBV6-2 or TRBV6-3 combines with J gene TRBJ1-5, with TRBD1 matching over 12 bases. This CDR3 spans 17 amino acids. Germline CDR1 and CDR2: MNHEY and SVGEGT. The V segment lost 3 bases and the J segment 5 bases; nucleotides outside the gene matches: 8. CDR3 bases: TGTGCCAGCAGTTATAGGGGACAGGGGGCGAGGGATCAGCCCCAGCATTTT. It translates to CASSYRGQGARDQPQHF.

The J gene is TRBJ1-6, the V gene TRBV19; D might be TRBD1 (5 bases). There are 20 residues in the CDR3. The V end lost 6 bases, the J end lost 10 bases, and 34 bases lay between the germline ends. In germline, CDR1 is LNHDA, CDR2 SQIVND (reference sequence). Here the CDR3 DNA reads TGTGCCAGTAGCCAGCTGGACACCTCTTACCCCGGTCTCAGGAAGTCACCCCTCCACTTT. It is translated as CASSQLDTSYPGLRKSPLHF.

This clone showed up just a few times. The chain has TRBV28 and TRBJ1-2; TRBD1 aligns across 8 bases. Trimming at V came to 5 bases and at J to 2 bases, leaving 1 base not matched to a gene. The CDR3 is 13 amino acids. Germline loops: CDR1 MDHEN, CDR2 SYDVKM. The CDR3 nucleotides are TGTGCCAGCAGTCGGACAGGGAACTATGGCTACACCTTC. It codes for CASSRTGNYGYTF.

The V gene is TRBV28, the J gene TRBJ2-5; D not certain. Per germline, CDR1 MDHEN and CDR2 SYDVKM. Trimming took 3 bases from V and 2 from J, leaving 10 bases between them. The CDR3 is 14 residues long. The CDR3 spells CASSFMRLQETQYF. The CDR3 DNA follows: TGTGCCAGCAGTTTTATGAGGTTACAAGAGACCCAGTACTTC.

The CDR3 nucleotides read TGCAGCGTTGAAATGGCCCTTGGCTACACCTTC. Translating it yields CSVEMALGYTF. The chain recombines TRBV29-1 with TRBJ1-2; D uncertain. The V and J ends lost 2 bases and 7 bases respectively, with 8 bases between them. The CDR3 totals 11 residues. Germline V gene sequence: CDR1 SQVTM, CDR2 ANQGSEA.

The rearrangement links TRBV14 to TRBJ1-2; D not certain. Germline V lookup: CDR1 SGHDN, CDR2 FVKESK. This CDR3 has 14 amino acids. Trimming removed 1 base at V and 8 bases at J, with 14 bases between. This CDR3 reads CASSQVAGAKGYTF. The CDR3, as DNA: TGTGCCAGCAGCCAAGTCGCGGGAGCTAAAGGCTACACCTTC.

The CDR3 here is CASSTGVSGYTF. CDR3 sequence (DNA): TGTGCCAGTTCGACAGGTGTTAGTGGCTACACCTTC. The chain has TRBV2 and TRBJ1-2, with TRBD1 as a possible D gene (6 bases). Germline V lookup: CDR1 SNHLY, CDR2 FYNNEI. V dropped 9 bases and J dropped 7 bases, with 15 bases sitting between them. CDR3 length: 12 amino acids.

The gene calls are TRBV9 and TRBJ2-1; 9 bases are a match to TRBD1. V lost 4 bases to trimming and J lost 9 bases; unmatched junction nucleotides: 8. Germline values: CDR1 SGDLS, CDR2 YYNGEE. The CDR3 covers 14 residues. The CDR3 DNA is TGTGCCAGCAGCACTCCGGGACAGGGCGTTGAGCAGTTCTTC. Translated, it gives CASSTPGQGVEQFF.

The genes are TRBV25-1 and TRBJ1-1; D is unresolved. Germline V gene lookup returns CDR1 MGHDK and CDR2 SYGVNS. The CDR3 totals 12 residues. The germline V and J ends were trimmed by 7 bases and 3 bases, with 9 bases remaining between them. In DNA form, the CDR3 reads TGTGCCAGCAAAGTCCCAGACACTGAAGCTTTCTTT. Residues: CASKVPDTEAFF.

The rearrangement links TRBV2 to TRBJ2-7, with 7 bases lining up with TRBD1. Germline CDR1 reads SNHLY; CDR2 reads FYNNEI. V shed 6 bases, J shed 1 base, and the junction held 6 bases outside the gene matches. This CDR3 contains 14 residues. CDR3 sequence: CASRTGSGSYEQYF. As DNA, the CDR3 is TGTGCCAGCAGGACAGGGTCGGGATCCTACGAGCAGTACTTC. The complete variable domain, with remaining parts taken from reference TRBV2 and TRBJ2-7, reads EPEVTQTPSHQVTQMGQEVILRCVPISNHLYFYWYRQILGQKVEFLVSFYNNEISEKSEIFDDQFSVERPDGSNFTLKIRSTKLEDSAMYFCASRTGSGSYEQYFGPGTRLTVT.

The chain carries TRBV7-2 and TRBJ2-5, with 10 bases identical to TRBD2. This CDR3 spans 16 amino acids. V trimming: 5 bases; J trimming: 2 bases; junction bases outside the gene matches: 8. Germline V lookup: CDR1 SGHTA, CDR2 FQGNSA. As DNA, the CDR3 is TGTGCCAGCAGCCCCCGGGGAGCGGGGGGGCAAGAGACCCAGTACTTC. The encoded protein is CASSPRGAGGQETQYF. Full variable domain (rest looked up from reference TRBV7-2 and TRBJ2-5): GAGVSQSPSNKVTEKGKDVELRCDPISGHTALYWYRQSLGQGLEFLIYFQGNSAPDKSGLPSDRFSAERTGGSVSTLTIQRTQQEDSAVYLCASSPRGAGGQETQYFGPGTRLLVL.

The chain carries TRBV4-2 and TRBJ2-1, with TRBD2 matching over 13 bases. Trimming removed 4 bases from V and 7 bases from J; junction bases left unmatched: 10. The CDR3 is made up of 17 amino acids. Germline CDR1 LGHNA, CDR2 YNFKEQ. CDR3: CASSRPLGLAGSNEQFF. The DNA of the CDR3 is TGTGCCAGCAGCCGACCCCTGGGACTAGCGGGATCAAATGAGCAGTTCTTC.

The chain links TRBV5-4 to TRBJ2-7; possible D gene TRBD1, 6 bases. The ends were cut back, 4 bases at V and 0 bases at J, with 11 bases in the middle. The germline V gene has CDR1 SGHNT and CDR2 YYREEE (reference sequence). CDR3 length: 14 amino acids. CDR3 loop: CASSESDSSYEQYF. CDR3 bases: TGTGCCAGCAGCGAATCGGACAGCTCCTACGAGCAGTACTTC.

The chain employs TRBV5-4 and TRBJ2-7, with TRBD1 as a possible D gene (6 bases). V gave up 2 bases and J gave up 0 bases, with 9 bases separating them. CDR1 is SGHNT, CDR2 YYREEE, per germline (reference sequence). The CDR3 runs 14 residues. In DNA form, the CDR3 reads TGTGCCAGCAGCTTTAACAGGGACTCCTACGAGCAGTACTTC. Translation: CASSFNRDSYEQYF. The full variable domain, its missing parts supplied by reference TRBV5-4 and TRBJ2-7, is ETGVTQSPTHLIKTRGQQVTLRCSSQSGHNTVSWYQQALGQGPQFIFQYYREEENGRGNFPPRFSGLQFPNYSSELNVNALELDDSALYLCASSFNRDSYEQYFGPGTRLTVT.

The rearrangement uses TRBV2 and TRBJ1-4; D not resolved. Trimming removed 3 bases at V and 8 bases at J, with 7 bases between. The CDR3 sequence is 12 residues long. CDR1 is SNHLY, CDR2 FYNNEI, per germline. In DNA form, the CDR3 reads TGTGCCAGCAGTGAGTTAGCCGAAAAACTGTTTTTT. Protein product: CASSELAEKLFF.

This chain links TRBV28 with TRBJ2-7; D might be TRBD2 (7 bases). The length of the CDR3 is 14 residues. Trimming removed 2 bases from V and 4 bases from J, with 12 bases in between. Germline CDR1 MDHEN, CDR2 SYDVKM. CDR3 loop: CASSLRGGKYEQYF. CDR3 sequence (DNA): TGTGCCAGCAGTTTAAGGGGGGGCAAGTACGAGCAGTACTTC.

The J gene is TRBJ1-2, the V gene TRBV9; D uncertain. From germline, CDR1 is SGDLS and CDR2 YYNGEE. The CDR3 sequence is 14 residues long. The ends were cut back, 0 bases at V and 1 base at J, with 7 bases in the middle. The CDR3 is CASSVEAVNYGYTF. As DNA, the CDR3 is TGTGCCAGCAGCGTAGAGGCGGTTAACTATGGCTACACCTTC. Full variable domain (missing parts from reference TRBV9 and TRBJ1-2): DSGVTQTPKHLITATGQRVTLRCSPRSGDLSVYWYQQSLDQGLQFLIQYYNGEERAKGNILERFSAQQFPDLHSELNLSSLELGDSALYFCASSVEAVNYGYTFGSGTRLTVV.

This sequence joins TRBV11-1 and TRBJ1-1; the D gene is possibly TRBD1 (6 bases). Germline CDR1 and CDR2: SGHAT and FQDESV (reference sequence). This CDR3 is 14 amino acids long. V lost 5 bases, J lost 6 bases, and 16 bases lay in between. CDR3 in DNA: TGTGCCAGCAGCCCTCGAGGGGGTTGGGCTGAAGCTTTCTTT. It is translated as CASSPRGGWAEAFF.

This sequence joins TRBV28 and TRBJ2-7; 7 positions match TRBD1. Germline trimming cut 4 bases from V and 2 bases from J; bases unmatched to any gene: 8. The CDR3 length is 15 residues. CDR1 is MDHEN, CDR2 SYDVKM, per germline. CDR3 in amino acids: CASSSVTGLTYEQYF. The DNA for the CDR3 is TGTGCCAGCAGTTCCGTGACAGGGCTGACCTACGAGCAGTACTTC.

The V call is TRBV4-1, the J call TRBJ2-3; 7 nucleotides line up with TRBD1. V lost 0 bases to trimming and J lost 2 bases; unmatched junction nucleotides: 20. Germline V gene sequence: CDR1 MGHRA, CDR2 YSYEKL. This CDR3 has 21 residues. The CDR3 DNA is TGCGCCAGCAGCCAAGAATTCGTAATTGGTTACGGGACAGAGAACACAGATACGCAGTATTTT. Its protein is CASSQEFVIGYGTENTDTQYF.

This clone was recorded a few times. V is TRBV12-5 and J is TRBJ2-2; TRBD1 matches at 9 bases. The CDR3 has 15 amino acids. The germline V gene encodes CDR1 LGHNT and CDR2 FRNRAP. The junction had 9 bases not matched to a gene; V was cut back by 5 bases and J by 8 bases. The CDR3: CASGAGTGFPGELFF. The CDR3 DNA reads TGTGCTAGTGGTGCCGGGACAGGGTTTCCAGGGGAGCTGTTTTTT. Together with reference TRBV12-5 and TRBJ2-2, the CDR3 gives the full variable domain: DARVTQTPRHKVTEMGQEVTMRCQPILGHNTVFWYRQTMMQGLELLAYFRNRAPLDDSGMPKDRFSAEMPDATLATLKIQPSEPRDSAVYFCASGAGTGFPGELFFGEGSRLTVL.

This clone was detected once. The chain links TRBV2 to TRBJ1-1, with TRBD1 matching 8 bases. V trimming: 6 bases; J trimming: 1 base; junction bases outside the gene matches: 7. The CDR3 loop spans 15 amino acids. CDR1 and CDR2 (germline): SNHLY, FYNNEI. Here the CDR3 DNA reads TGTGCCAGCAGCACACATGGACAGGGGAACACTGAAGCTTTCTTT. Residues: CASSTHGQGNTEAFF. Together with reference TRBV2 and TRBJ1-1, the CDR3 gives the full variable domain: EPEVTQTPSHQVTQMGQEVILRCVPISNHLYFYWYRQILGQKVEFLVSFYNNEISEKSEIFDDQFSVERPDGSNFTLKIRSTKLEDSAMYFCASSTHGQGNTEAFFGQGTRLTVV.

The V call is TRBV5-1, the J call TRBJ1-1; 9 bases line up with TRBD1. This CDR3 region has 15 residues. CDR1 is SGHRS and CDR2 is YFSETQ in the germline V gene. V was clipped by 4 bases and J by 1 base; unmatched bases: 5. CDR3 loop: CASSGGQGSNTEAFF. CDR3 nucleotide sequence: TGCGCCAGCAGCGGGGGACAGGGATCGAACACTGAAGCTTTCTTT.

The CDR3 region has the DNA TGTGCCAGCAGCCCTACTCGGGGGGCCGGCTCCTACAATGAGCAGTTCTTC. Translated: CASSPTRGAGSYNEQFF. V and J are TRBV4-2 and TRBJ2-1; D may be TRBD2 (7 bases). Germline-derived CDR1 and CDR2 are LGHNA and YNFKEQ. This CDR3 is 17 amino acids long. V was clipped by 4 bases and J by 0 bases, with 16 bases between them.

The rearrangement joins TRBV28 to TRBJ1-1; no clear D gene. V lost 5 bases to trimming and J lost 3 bases, with 16 bases between them. Germline V gene lookup returns CDR1 MDHEN and CDR2 SYDVKM. This CDR3 contains 15 residues. CDR3 bases: TGTGCCAGCAGTACCCCGAGAGGGTCCTACACTGAAGCTTTCTTT. Amino acids: CASSTPRGSYTEAFF.

The chain links TRBV6-5 to TRBJ1-1; 10 nucleotides match TRBD1. Per germline, CDR1 MNHEY and CDR2 SVGAGI. This CDR3 contains 15 residues. V lost 6 bases and J lost 6; bases outside the gene matches: 10. This CDR3 is CASRGEGQGLAEAFF. The CDR3 coding sequence is TGTGCCAGCAGGGGGGAGGGACAGGGGCTCGCTGAAGCTTTCTTT.

The sample holds a few counts of this clone. This chain links TRBV30 with TRBJ1-1; 11 nucleotides match TRBD1. CDR3 length equals 16 residues. Germline loops: CDR1 GTSNPN, CDR2 SVGIG (reference sequence). Trimming at V came to 3 bases and at J to 2 bases, leaving 8 bases not matched to a gene. The CDR3 protein is CAWRTRDRGINTEAFF. The CDR3 DNA follows: TGTGCCTGGAGGACCCGGGACAGGGGGATTAACACTGAAGCTTTCTTT.

The V and J genes are TRBV5-6 and TRBJ1-2; D is uncertain. Germline CDR1 is SGHDT and CDR2 is YYEEEE. V lost 3 bases and J lost 2, with 8 bases in between. The CDR3 spans 13 residues. The CDR3 DNA is TGTGCCAGCAGCTCCGGACTGAACTATGGCTACACCTTC. It is translated as CASSSGLNYGYTF.